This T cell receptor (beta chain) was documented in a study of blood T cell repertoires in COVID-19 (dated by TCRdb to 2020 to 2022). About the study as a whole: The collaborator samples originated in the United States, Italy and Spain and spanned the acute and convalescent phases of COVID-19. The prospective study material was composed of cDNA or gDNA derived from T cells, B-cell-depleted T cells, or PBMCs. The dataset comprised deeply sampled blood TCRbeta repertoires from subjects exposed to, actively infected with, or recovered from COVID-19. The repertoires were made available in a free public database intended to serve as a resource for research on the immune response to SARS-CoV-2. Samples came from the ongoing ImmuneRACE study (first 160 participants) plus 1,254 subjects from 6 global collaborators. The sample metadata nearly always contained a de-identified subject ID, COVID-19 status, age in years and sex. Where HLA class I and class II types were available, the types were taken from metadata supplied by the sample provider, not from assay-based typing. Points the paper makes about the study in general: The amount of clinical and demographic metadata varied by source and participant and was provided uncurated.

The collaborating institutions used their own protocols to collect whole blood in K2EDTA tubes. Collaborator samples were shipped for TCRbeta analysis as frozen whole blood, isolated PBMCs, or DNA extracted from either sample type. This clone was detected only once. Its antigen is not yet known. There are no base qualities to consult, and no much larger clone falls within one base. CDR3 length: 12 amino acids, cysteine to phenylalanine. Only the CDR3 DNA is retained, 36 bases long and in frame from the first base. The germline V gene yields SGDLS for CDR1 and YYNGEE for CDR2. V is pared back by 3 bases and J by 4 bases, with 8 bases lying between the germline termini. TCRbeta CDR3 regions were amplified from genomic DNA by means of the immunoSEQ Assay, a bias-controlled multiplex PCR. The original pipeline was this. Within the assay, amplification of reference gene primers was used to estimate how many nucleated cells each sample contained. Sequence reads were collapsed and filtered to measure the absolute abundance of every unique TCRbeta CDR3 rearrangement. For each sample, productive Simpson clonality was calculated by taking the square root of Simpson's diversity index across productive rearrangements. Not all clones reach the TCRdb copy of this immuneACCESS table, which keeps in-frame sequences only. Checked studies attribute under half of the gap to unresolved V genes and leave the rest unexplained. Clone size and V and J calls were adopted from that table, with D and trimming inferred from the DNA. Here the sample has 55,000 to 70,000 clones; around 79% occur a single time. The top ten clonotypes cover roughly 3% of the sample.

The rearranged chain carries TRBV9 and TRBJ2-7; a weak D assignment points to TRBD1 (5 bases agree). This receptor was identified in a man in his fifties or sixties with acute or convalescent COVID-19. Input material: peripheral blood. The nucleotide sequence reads TGTGCCAGCAGCGGACAGTCTTACGAGCAGTACTTC. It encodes CASSGQSYEQYF.